These 3 T cell receptor beta chains originate from one sample sequenced in a study of cytomegalovirus exposure and HLA in healthy donors. PCR primers comprised 60 Vbeta and 13 Jbeta primers. Only in-frame clones appear in the TCRdb table, and some are missing; sequencing was by immunoSEQ multiplex PCR. The sample has over 80,000 clones, approximately 71% seen once. The sequenced material came from PBMCs. Source of these receptors: a woman in her late teens or twenties in good health and CMV-seropositive.

The V gene is TRBV27, the J gene TRBJ2-7, with D possibly TRBD1 on 8 matching bases. The CDR3 sequence is 15 residues long. CDR1 is MNHEY, CDR2 SMNVEV, per germline (reference sequence). V lost 6 bases, J lost 4 bases, and 19 bases lay in between. This CDR3 is CASSHRGDRRYEQYF. CDR3 sequence (DNA): TGTGCCAGCAGCCACCGGGGGGACAGGAGGTACGAGCAGTACTTC.

This rearrangement joins TRBV7-2 to TRBJ2-2; D is uncertain. The CDR3 has 13 residues. Trimming took off 5 bases at V and 4 bases at J, with 8 bases between the two ends. Germline-derived CDR1 and CDR2 are SGHTA and FQGNSA. CDR3 amino acids: CASSTYRTGELFF. CDR3 DNA sequence: TGTGCCAGCAGCACTTATCGCACCGGGGAGCTGTTTTTT.

This clone appeared a few times. The genes are TRBV7-2 and TRBJ2-5, with TRBD2 as a possible D gene (7 bases). This CDR3 has 15 residues. Germline values: CDR1 SGHTA, CDR2 FQGNSA. The germline V and J ends were trimmed by 5 bases and 5 bases, with 18 bases remaining between them. CDR3 loop: CASSLQGGGPETQYF. DNA for the CDR3: TGTGCCAGCAGCCTCCAAGGGGGAGGGCCGGAGACCCAGTACTTC.